This T cell receptor beta chain emerged from a study of CD8 T cells in Susac syndrome. The CDR3 runs to 14 residues. J gave up 2 bases and V 4 bases, and 4 bases lay outside the gene matches. The germline V gene encodes CDR1 MDHEN and CDR2 SYDVKM. RNA in amounts of roughly 0.45 to 1 ug was reverse transcribed with random hexamers. TCR beta CDR3 was amplified by immunoSEQ covering 54 Vbeta and 13 Jbeta. TCRdb re-derived calls from the immunoSEQ multiplex PCR reads in MiXCR, one entry per CDR3 protein. The sample yields some 170,000 distinct CDR3 sequences, 94% seen once. This TCR came from a human donor with multiple sclerosis. What was sequenced was CD4+ T cells from PBMCs. The chain recombines TRBV28 with TRBJ2-5; 7 positions agree with TRBD1. As DNA, the CDR3 is TGTGCCAGCAGTTCCCCACAGGGGCAAGAGACCCAGTACTTC. This encodes CASSSPQGQETQYF.